What follows describes a single T cell receptor (beta chain). These data are taken from a study of blood T cell repertoires in COVID-19. In the study overall: The United States, Italy and Spain provided the acute and convalescent COVID-19 samples.

This CDR3 is 14 amino acids long. Germline V gene lookup returns CDR1 MNHEY and CDR2 SVGAGI. V lost 4 bases and J lost 3, with 13 bases in between. In the source study's methods: Reference gene primer amplification yielded estimated nucleated cell counts. Using immunoSEQ multiplex PCR, the repertoire was profiled, and TCRdb retains in-frame clones only, with some absent. The V and J calls and clone size come from that table; D and trimming were worked out from the DNA. The sample gives over 150,000 clones, around 81% of which show up once; around 7% is in the top ten. Donors were grouped by their self-reported clinical history. Two negative PCRs, clearance, or symptom resolution had been documented for recovered Cohort 3 donors.

Sequencing input: PBMCs or T cells enriched from blood (not recorded which). The TCR comes from a middle-aged man who had recovered from COVID-19. The chain links TRBV6-5 to TRBJ2-7, with a tentative D call TRBD2 (5 bases). Here the CDR3 reads CASSSDSRDYEQYF. DNA for the CDR3: TGTGCCAGCAGTTCCGACTCGAGGGACTACGAGCAGTACTTC.